Described below is a single TCR beta chain sequence and its context. This entry comes from a study of blood T cell repertoires in COVID-19. Study information: Some COVID-19 samples were acute and others convalescent; all came from the United States, Italy and Spain.

Profiling relied on immunoSEQ multiplex PCR, and the TCRdb table lists in-frame clones only, not all of them. The table shows approximately 250,000 clones, with approximately 85% occurring only once. Seattle patients were enrolled during active infection and followed longitudinally. Germline V gene lookup returns CDR1 ENHRY and CDR2 SYGVKD. V lost 4 bases and J lost 5; bases outside the gene matches: 9. This CDR3 is 17 amino acids long. The sample comprised peripheral blood. This clonotype was obtained from a man aged 45-60 years with COVID-19, enrolled during active disease. The chain combines TRBV10-3 with TRBJ2-2; TRBD2 matches 11 bases. This CDR3 is CAISAISGGAGTGELFF. The CDR3 DNA follows: TGTGCCATCAGTGCGATTAGCGGGGGGGCCGGTACCGGGGAGCTGTTTTTT.